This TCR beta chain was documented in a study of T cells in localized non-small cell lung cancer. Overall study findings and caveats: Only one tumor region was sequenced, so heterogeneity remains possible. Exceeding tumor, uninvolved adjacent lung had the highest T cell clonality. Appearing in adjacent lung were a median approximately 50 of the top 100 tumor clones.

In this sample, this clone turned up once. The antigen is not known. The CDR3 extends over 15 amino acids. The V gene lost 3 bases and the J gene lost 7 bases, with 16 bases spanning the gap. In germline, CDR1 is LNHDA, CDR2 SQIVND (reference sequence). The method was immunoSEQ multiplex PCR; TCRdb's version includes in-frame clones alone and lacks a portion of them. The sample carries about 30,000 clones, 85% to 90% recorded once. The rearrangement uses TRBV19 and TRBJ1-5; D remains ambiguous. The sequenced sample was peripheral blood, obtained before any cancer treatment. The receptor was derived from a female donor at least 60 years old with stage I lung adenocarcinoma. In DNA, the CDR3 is TGTGCCAGTAGTATTCGGGCAGACCTGGTACAGCCCCAGCATTTT. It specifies CASSIRADLVQPQHF.